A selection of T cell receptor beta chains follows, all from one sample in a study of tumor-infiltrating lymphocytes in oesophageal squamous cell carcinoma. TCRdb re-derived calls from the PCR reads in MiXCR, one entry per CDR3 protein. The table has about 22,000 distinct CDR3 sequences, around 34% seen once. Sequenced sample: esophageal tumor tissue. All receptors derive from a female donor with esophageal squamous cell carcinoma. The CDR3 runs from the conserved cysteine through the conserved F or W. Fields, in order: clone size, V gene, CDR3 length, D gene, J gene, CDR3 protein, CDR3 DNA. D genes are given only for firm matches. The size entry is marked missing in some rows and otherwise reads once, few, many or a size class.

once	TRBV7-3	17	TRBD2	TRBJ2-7	CASSLKAGLAGPHEQHF	TGTGCCAGCAGCTTAAAGGCCGGGCTAGCGGGGCCCCATGAGCAGCACTTC
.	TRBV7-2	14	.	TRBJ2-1	CASSLMLDYNEQFF	TGTGCCAGCAGCCTTATGCTAGACTACAATGAGCAGTTCTTC
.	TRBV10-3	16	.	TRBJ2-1	CAIRGNEGLSRNEQFF	TGTGCCATCAGGGGAAATGAGGGGTTGAGCAGGAATGAGCAGTTCTTC
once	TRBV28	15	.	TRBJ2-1	CASSLEATSYNEQFF	TGTGCCAGCAGTTTGGAAGCCACCTCCTACAATGAGCAGTTCTTC
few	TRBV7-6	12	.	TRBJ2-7	CASSLGGDEQYF	TGTGCCAGCAGCTTAGGTGGTGACGAGCAGTACTTC
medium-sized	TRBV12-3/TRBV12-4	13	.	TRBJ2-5	CASTHRVEETQYF	TGTGCCAGCACCCACAGGGTGGAAGAGACCCAGTACTTC
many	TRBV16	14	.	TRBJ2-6	CASSQSIGANVLTF	TGTGCCAGCAGCCAATCAATAGGGGCCAACGTCCTGACTTTC
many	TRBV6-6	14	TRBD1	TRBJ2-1	CASSYGGQPNEQFF	TGTGCCAGCAGTTACGGGGGACAGCCCAATGAGCAGTTCTTC
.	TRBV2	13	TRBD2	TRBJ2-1	CASRAGTSNEQFF	TGTGCCAGCAGAGCCGGGACTAGCAATGAGCAGTTCTTC
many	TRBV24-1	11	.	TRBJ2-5	CATSDVSEQYF	TGTGCCACCAGTGATGTCAGTGAGCAGTACTTC
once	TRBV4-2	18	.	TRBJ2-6	CASSQDETPGAGANVLTF	TGTGCCAGCAGCCAAGATGAAACGCCAGGGGCTGGGGCCAACGTCCTGACTTTC